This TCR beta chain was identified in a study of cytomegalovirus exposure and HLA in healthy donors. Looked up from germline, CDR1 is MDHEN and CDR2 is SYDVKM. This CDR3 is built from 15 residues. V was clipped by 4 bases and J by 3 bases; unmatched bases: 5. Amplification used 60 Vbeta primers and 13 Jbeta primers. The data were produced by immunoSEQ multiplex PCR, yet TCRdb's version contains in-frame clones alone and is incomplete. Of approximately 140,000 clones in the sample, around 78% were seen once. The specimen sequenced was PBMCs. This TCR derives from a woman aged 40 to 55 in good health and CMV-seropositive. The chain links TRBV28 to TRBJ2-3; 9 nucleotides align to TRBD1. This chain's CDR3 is CASSWTGAETDTQYF. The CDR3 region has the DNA TGTGCCAGCAGTTGGACAGGGGCAGAGACAGATACGCAGTATTTT. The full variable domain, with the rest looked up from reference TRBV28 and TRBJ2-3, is DVKVTQSSRYLVKRTGEKVFLECVQDMDHENMFWYRQDPGLGLRLIYFSYDVKMKEKGDIPEGYSVSREKKERFSLILESASTNQTSMYLCASSWTGAETDTQYFGPGTRLTVL.